The 30 T cell receptor beta chains in this list originate from one sample, sequenced in a study of blood T cells in healthy people across ages. PCR was performed a second time for 7 to 11 cycles using a sample-barcoded 5' primer and a J-beta primer mix. MiXCR was run by TCRdb on the 5' RACE reads, yielding one entry per CDR3 protein. The table has around 800,000 distinct CDR3 sequences, 53% seen once. Material for sequencing was blood. The receptors shown here come from a man older than 75 in good health.

The chain couples TRBV7-9 to TRBJ2-4, with D tentatively TRBD1 or TRBD2 (5 bases each). V shed 3 bases and J shed 1 base, with 13 bases lying between them. This CDR3 has 16 residues. Germline V gene lookup returns CDR1 SEHNR and CDR2 FQNEAQ (reference sequence). CDR3 amino acids: CASSLGTLVAKNIQYF. The CDR3, as DNA: TGTGCCAGCAGCTTGGGGACGCTCGTGGCCAAAAACATTCAGTACTTC.

The chain links TRBV24-1 to TRBJ2-5, with D unclear. The CDR3 is 12 residues long. Germline-derived CDR1 and CDR2 are KGHDR and SFDVKD. Trimming took 3 bases from V and 4 from J, leaving 5 bases between them. The CDR3: CATSDAPETQYF. The CDR3 DNA follows: TGTGCCACCAGTGATGCCCCAGAGACCCAGTACTTC.

The chain links TRBV7-2 to TRBJ1-1; no clear D. The CDR3 loop spans 12 amino acids. V lost 6 bases to trimming and J lost 3 bases, with 8 bases between them. CDR1 is SGHTA, CDR2 FQGNSA, per germline. CDR3 in DNA: TGTGCCAGCAGGACTGGGTACACTGAAGCTTTCTTT. Residues: CASRTGYTEAFF.

In this sample, this clonotype turned up once. The rearrangement links TRBV20-1 to TRBJ2-7, with 12 positions matching TRBD2. The CDR3 has 15 amino acids. V trimming: 3 bases; J trimming: 7 bases; junction bases outside the gene matches: 10. Looked up from germline, CDR1 is DFQATT and CDR2 is SNEGSKA (reference sequence). The CDR3 bases are TGCAGTGCTAGTAGGACTAGCGGGACTTACAATGAGCAGTACTTC. Encoded protein: CSASRTSGTYNEQYF.

V and J are TRBV6-1 and TRBJ2-1; D is perhaps TRBD1 or TRBD2 (5 bases each). Trimming left V 6 bases short and J 0 bases short, with 15 bases between. The CDR3 is 16 residues long. Germline V CDR1 and CDR2: MNHNS, SASEGT. This CDR3 is CASSNPTDYSYNEQFF. The CDR3 nucleotides read TGTGCCAGCAGCAACCCGACAGACTACTCCTACAATGAGCAGTTCTTC.

This clonotype was found a few times. The genes are TRBV2 and TRBJ2-7; the D gene is possibly TRBD2 (5 bases). V was clipped by 7 bases and J by 5 bases, with 15 bases between them. The CDR3 loop spans 13 amino acids. Germline V lookup: CDR1 SNHLY, CDR2 FYNNEI. CDR3 residues: CASTEGGFHEQYF. The CDR3 DNA sequence: TGTGCCAGCACCGAGGGTGGGTTCCACGAGCAGTACTTC.

This clonotype has only a few counts. The chain links TRBV13 to TRBJ2-7; D ambiguous. The CDR3 extends over 15 amino acids. In germline, CDR1 is PRHDT, CDR2 FYEKMQ (reference sequence). Between the trimmed V and J ends, which lost 0 bases and 2 bases, there was a span of 11 bases. DNA of the CDR3: TGTGCCAGCAGCTTAGGTGGGCTGTGGCCCTACGAGCAGTACTTC. Translation: CASSLGGLWPYEQYF.

V gene TRBV7-3 combines with J gene TRBJ1-6, with unresolved D. CDR1 and CDR2 from the germline V gene are SGHTA and FQGTGA. The CDR3 loop spans 15 amino acids. Between the trimmed V and J ends, which lost 5 bases and 0 bases, there was a span of 8 bases. The CDR3 coding sequence is TGTGCCAGCAGCCTAGACCCCTCCTATAATTCACCCCTCCACTTT. This encodes CASSLDPSYNSPLHF.

J is TRBJ1-2 and V is TRBV27; no reliable D call. The V end was cut by 5 bases, the J end by 7 bases, with 14 bases between. Per germline, CDR1 MNHEY and CDR2 SMNVEV (reference sequence). CDR3 size: 13 residues. CDR3 protein: CASSPPATGGYTF. The DNA for the CDR3 is TGTGCCAGCAGTCCCCCGGCGACGGGTGGCTACACCTTC.

The chain combines TRBV6-4 with TRBJ1-2; TRBD1 might be the D (5 bases). The CDR3 runs 14 residues. Germline CDR1 is MRHNA and CDR2 is SNTAGT. V shed 6 bases and J shed 3 bases, with 14 bases lying between them. CDR3 in DNA: TGTGCCAGCAGGGTGAAGGGGCCTCACTATGGCTACACCTTC. It specifies CASRVKGPHYGYTF.

This clonotype was detected once. This chain uses TRBV20-1 with TRBJ2-1; 11 bases are a match to TRBD2. The J call may be in error: the DNA end matches TRBJ2-7 better. This CDR3 is built from 19 residues. Germline V gene data show CDR1 as DFQATT and CDR2 as SNEGSKA (reference sequence). In DNA, the CDR3 is TGCAGTGCTCGTCTAGACCAGGGAGGACTAGCGGGTTCCTACAATGAGCAGTACTTC. As protein: CSARLDQGGLAGSYNEQYF.

This clonotype was found a few times. The V call is TRBV25-1, the J call TRBJ2-7; 9 bases match TRBD1. Unmatched junction bases numbered 4, after V lost 7 bases and J lost 0 bases. CDR1 and CDR2 (germline): MGHDK, SYGVNS. The length of the CDR3 is 14 residues. CDR3 sequence: CASTGTGSSYEQYF. As DNA, the CDR3 is TGTGCCAGCACCGGGACAGGGAGCTCCTACGAGCAGTACTTC.

This CDR3 is CASSLGTSGASHQETQYF. The CDR3, as DNA: TGTGCCAGCAGCTTGGGAACTAGCGGGGCCTCCCATCAAGAGACCCAGTACTTC. The rearrangement joins TRBV7-9 to TRBJ2-7; 10 bases fit TRBD2. The J call may be in error: the DNA end matches TRBJ2-5 better. The V gene's germline CDR1 is SEHNR and CDR2 FQNEAQ (reference sequence). The CDR3 length is 18 residues.

This clonotype came up a few times. V gene TRBV18 combines with J gene TRBJ2-3; D remains ambiguous. Trimming shortened V by 5 bases and J by 4 bases, and 16 bases separated the two germline ends. This CDR3 has 15 residues. Germline V gene lookup returns CDR1 KGHSH and CDR2 LQKENI. In DNA, the CDR3 is TGTGCCAGCTCAACAAGACAACTTGGCGCAGATACGCAGTATTTT. Its translation is CASSTRQLGADTQYF. Using reference TRBV18 and TRBJ2-3 for the parts outside the CDR3, the full variable domain is NAGVMQNPRHLVRRRGQEARLRCSPMKGHSHVYWYRQLPEEGLKFMVYLQKENIIDESGMPKERFSAEFPKEGPSILRIQQVVRGDSAAYFCASSTRQLGADTQYFGPGTRLTVL.

This clonotype has a handful of counts. V and J are TRBV20-1 and TRBJ2-1; no definite D call. Trimming stripped 2 bases from V and 8 bases from J, with 13 bases between. Germline-derived CDR1 and CDR2 are DFQATT and SNEGSKA (reference sequence). The CDR3 covers 13 residues. The CDR3 spells CSARPPLGYEQFF. The CDR3 DNA follows: TGCAGTGCTAGACCACCTTTAGGCTATGAGCAGTTCTTC.

The chain has TRBV7-9 and TRBJ2-1, with 8 bases fitting TRBD2. The J segment lost 4 bases and the V segment lost 5 bases, leaving 10 bases of the junction unmatched. Germline CDR1 SEHNR, CDR2 FQNEAQ (reference sequence). The CDR3 covers 16 residues. The CDR3 DNA reads as TGTGCCAGCAGCGCCTCACTAGCGGATTCTTACAATGAGCAGTTCTTC. Protein product: CASSASLADSYNEQFF.

This chain uses TRBV5-5 with TRBJ2-1, with 10 bases lining up with TRBD2. Germline V gene sequence: CDR1 SGHKS, CDR2 YYEKEE (reference sequence). This CDR3 is 15 amino acids long. The ends lost 4 bases at V and 5 bases at J; junction bases unmatched: 6. CDR3 amino acids: CASSARTSGNNEQFF. The CDR3 nucleotides are TGTGCCAGCAGCGCCAGGACTAGCGGCAACAATGAGCAGTTCTTC. The entire variable domain, with the rest obtained from reference TRBV5-5 and TRBJ2-1, is as follows: DAGVTQSPTHLIKTRGQQVTLRCSPISGHKSVSWYQQVLGQGPQFIFQYYEKEERGRGNFPDRFSARQFPNYSSELNVNALLLGDSALYLCASSARTSGNNEQFFGPGTRLTVL.

On this clonotype itself: A much bigger clone sits one base away, suggesting this may be a read error. The V call is TRBV11-2, the J call TRBJ2-1; D uncertain. The last part of the DNA fits TRBJ2-7 better; the J call may be wrong. The CDR3 loop spans 13 amino acids. The germline V gene encodes CDR1 SGHAT and CDR2 FQNNGV. Here the CDR3 reads CASIKGGYNEQYF. The CDR3 DNA is TGTGCCAGCATAAAGGGTGGCTACAATGAGCAGTACTTC.

V and J are TRBV27 and TRBJ2-3; 10 bases fit TRBD2. This CDR3 is 15 amino acids long. Germline loops: CDR1 MNHEY, CDR2 SMNVEV (reference sequence). Trimming at V came to 7 bases and at J to 4 bases, leaving 8 bases not matched to a gene. CDR3 sequence reads: CASTLGSGRADTQYF. DNA of the CDR3: TGTGCCAGCACCCTAGGGAGCGGGAGGGCAGATACGCAGTATTTT.

V and J are TRBV28 and TRBJ1-1; 9 nucleotides agree with TRBD1. Trimming removed 2 bases from V and 6 bases from J; junction bases left unmatched: 10. This CDR3 contains 16 residues. The V gene's germline CDR1 is MDHEN and CDR2 SYDVKM. The CDR3 DNA follows: TGTGCCAGCAGTTTAGTAAAGGGACAGGGAATTGCTGAAGCTTTCTTT. Translated, it gives CASSLVKGQGIAEAFF.

The chain combines TRBV27 with TRBJ2-5, with D possibly matching TRBD1 (5 bases). The CDR3 loop spans 15 amino acids. Looked up from germline, CDR1 is MNHEY and CDR2 is SMNVEV (reference sequence). V was clipped by 3 bases and J by 5 bases, with 16 bases between them. The CDR3 spells CASSFNRLPGETQYF. The CDR3 coding sequence is TGTGCCAGCAGTTTCAATCGGTTGCCAGGGGAGACCCAGTACTTC.

In this sample, this clonotype turned up a few times. J is TRBJ1-2 and V is TRBV29-1; D unresolved. This CDR3 contains 19 residues. The V end lost 5 bases, the J end lost 8 bases, and 36 bases lay between the germline ends. Looked up from germline, CDR1 is SQVTM and CDR2 is ANQGSEA. Written as DNA, the CDR3 is TGCAGCGTTTTCTCGGTTCGGGTTTCGACTGGTGGCATGAAATTGGGCTACACCTTC. Translating gives CSVFSVRVSTGGMKLGYTF.

The V gene is TRBV5-1, the J gene TRBJ2-3; D is ambiguous. Germline V lookup: CDR1 SGHRS, CDR2 YFSETQ. CDR3 length equals 14 residues. Deletions cut 5 bases from V and 3 bases from J, with 13 bases between. The CDR3 DNA is TGCGCCAGCAGTGTAATCTCTAGGACAGATACGCAGTATTTT. Amino acid sequence: CASSVISRTDTQYF. The complete variable domain, with remaining parts taken from reference TRBV5-1 and TRBJ2-3, reads KAGVTQTPRYLIKTRGQQVTLSCSPISGHRSVSWYQQTPGQGLQFLFEYFSETQRNKGNFPGRFSGRQFSNSRSEMNVSTLELGDSALYLCASSVISRTDTQYFGPGTRLTVL.

This rearrangement joins TRBV20-1 to TRBJ2-7, with TRBD2 identical over 8 bases. Germline assignment: CDR1 DFQATT and CDR2 SNEGSKA (reference sequence). The length of the CDR3 is 15 residues. V lost 1 base to trimming and J lost 4 bases; unmatched junction nucleotides: 9. In DNA form, the CDR3 reads TGCAGTGCTAGAGTACACGGGAGGGGGGCGTACGAGCAGTACTTC. Protein product: CSARVHGRGAYEQYF.

J is TRBJ2-7 and V is TRBV7-9, with a weak D call TRBD2 (5 bases). This CDR3 contains 15 residues. In germline, CDR1 is SEHNR, CDR2 FQNEAQ (reference sequence). Trimming stripped 5 bases from V and 0 bases from J, with 14 bases between. CDR3 nucleotides: TGTGCCAGCAGCCCCCCCGGACTGAGCTCCTACGAGCAGTACTTC. Translated: CASSPPGLSSYEQYF.

As DNA, the CDR3 is TGCAGTGCTAGAGGATGGGGGGCGGCTGAAGCTTTCTTT. It codes for CSARGWGAAEAFF. The chain links TRBV20-1 to TRBJ1-1; D is perhaps TRBD1 (6 bases). The ends were cut back, 1 base at V and 6 bases at J, with 12 bases in the middle. In germline, CDR1 is DFQATT, CDR2 SNEGSKA (reference sequence). The CDR3 has 13 amino acids.

The chain couples TRBV5-1 to TRBJ2-1; TRBD2 is a possible D gene (5 bases). Trimming left V 4 bases short and J 3 bases short, with 14 bases between. There are 15 residues in the CDR3. Germline V gene data show CDR1 as SGHRS and CDR2 as YFSETQ. CDR3 DNA: TGCGCCAGCAGCACCGGACTGGGGATCTACAATGAGCAGTTCTTC. It specifies CASSTGLGIYNEQFF.

The rearrangement links TRBV20-1 to TRBJ1-1; D not resolved. This CDR3 region has 14 residues. Germline CDR1 reads DFQATT; CDR2 reads SNEGSKA (reference sequence). The V end was cut by 3 bases, the J end by 0 bases, with 11 bases between. Here the CDR3 DNA reads TGCAGTGCTAGCACCAGGACTCTGAACACTGAAGCTTTCTTT. Translation: CSASTRTLNTEAFF.

The V call is TRBV12-2, the J call TRBJ2-3; the D call TRBD2 from the table was never checked on the DNA. TRBV12-2 is given as a pseudogene. CDR3 length: 18 residues. CDR3 protein: CASRPPGLAGLGADTQYF. In nucleotides, the CDR3 is TGTGCAAGTCGCCCTCCGGGACTAGCGGGCCTTGGCGCAGATACGCAGTATTTT.

V and J are TRBV20-1 and TRBJ2-1; 9 bases agree with TRBD2. The CDR3 has 17 residues. Germline CDR1 DFQATT, CDR2 SNEGSKA (reference sequence). With V trimmed by 0 bases and J by 3 bases, 9 bases remained unmatched. Here the CDR3 reads CSARDLSSGSVYNEQFF. The DNA for the CDR3 is TGCAGTGCTAGAGATCTAAGTAGCGGGAGCGTCTACAATGAGCAGTTCTTC.